This TCR beta chain was obtained from a study of blood T cell repertoires in COVID-19. For the study at large: Material from acute and convalescent COVID-19 was sourced from the United States, Italy and Spain. PBMCs, B-cell-depleted T cells, or T cells provided the cDNA or gDNA that made up the material.

The CDR3 runs 14 residues. Trimming pared 5 bases from V and 2 bases from J, leaving 12 bases between. Germline V gives CDR1 SNHLY, CDR2 FYNNEI. Authors' methods: Scientists estimated how many nucleated cells there were by amplifying reference gene primers. Clones were read by immunoSEQ multiplex PCR, and TCRdb kept only the in-frame ones, dropping some. V and J calls and clone size come straight from that table; D and trimming were deduced from the DNA. This sample carries 30,000 to 40,000 clones, 80% to 90% of them seen once, and the ten largest clones take around a tenth. This chain joins TRBV2 and TRBJ2-5, with D uncertain. Sequenced input: peripheral blood. The sequence was obtained from a human donor in a cohort sampled during active COVID-19. The DNA for the CDR3 is TGTGCCAGCAGTAGGAGAATGATTCAAGAGACCCAGTACTTC. Amino acids: CASSRRMIQETQYF. The full variable domain, its missing parts supplied by reference TRBV2 and TRBJ2-5, is EPEVTQTPSHQVTQMGQEVILRCVPISNHLYFYWYRQILGQKVEFLVSFYNNEISEKSEIFDDQFSVERPDGSNFTLKIRSTKLEDSAMYFCASSRRMIQETQYFGPGTRLLVL.